This T cell receptor beta chain was sequenced during a study of regulatory T cells. The study, taken as a whole, reports: Regulatory T cells showed the strongest V-J pair restriction and V/J gene skewing among patient repertoires. In CD3G-deficient patients, conventional CD4+ T cells were enriched for hydrophobic CDR3 residues at positions 6 and 7.

Every patient with CD3G deficiency had evidence of autoimmunity. At testing, patients were 2 to 39 years old, with reduced naive and increased memory T-cell proportions. Sorting split CD4+ cells into CD25-high CD127-low Tregs and CD25-low CD127-high conventional T cells. As concerns this clone: What it recognizes is unknown.

The primer mix had 52 TRBV and 13 TRBJ primers. Clones were read by immunoSEQ multiplex PCR, and TCRdb kept only the in-frame ones, dropping some. The table records 30,000 to 40,000 clones, about 88% of them present only once. V lost 6 bases and J 8 bases, leaving 16 bases between the germline ends. The CDR3 contains 14 residues. Germline V gene lookup returns CDR1 MDHEN and CDR2 SYDVKM. Source material: conventional CD4+ T cells sorted from blood. The gene calls are TRBV28 and TRBJ1-4; D might be TRBD1 (6 bases). This receptor was taken from a young adult with CD3G deficiency. The CDR3 DNA follows: TGTGCCAGCAGCCAAGGGGGGGGAAAAGAAAAACTGTTTTTT. Amino acids: CASSQGGGKEKLFF.